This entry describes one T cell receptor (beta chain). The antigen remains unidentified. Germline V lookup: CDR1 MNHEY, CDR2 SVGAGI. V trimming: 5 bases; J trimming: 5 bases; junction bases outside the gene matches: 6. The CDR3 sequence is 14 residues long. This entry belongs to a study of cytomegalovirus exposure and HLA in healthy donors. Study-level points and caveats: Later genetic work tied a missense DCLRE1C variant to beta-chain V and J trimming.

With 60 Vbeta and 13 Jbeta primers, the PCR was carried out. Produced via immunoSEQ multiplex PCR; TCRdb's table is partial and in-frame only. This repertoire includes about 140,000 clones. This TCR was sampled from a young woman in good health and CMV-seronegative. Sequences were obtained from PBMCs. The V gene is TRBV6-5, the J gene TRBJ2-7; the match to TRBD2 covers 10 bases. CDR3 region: CASSPLAGGHEQYF. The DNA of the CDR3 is TGTGCCAGCAGTCCCTTAGCGGGGGGACACGAGCAGTACTTC.